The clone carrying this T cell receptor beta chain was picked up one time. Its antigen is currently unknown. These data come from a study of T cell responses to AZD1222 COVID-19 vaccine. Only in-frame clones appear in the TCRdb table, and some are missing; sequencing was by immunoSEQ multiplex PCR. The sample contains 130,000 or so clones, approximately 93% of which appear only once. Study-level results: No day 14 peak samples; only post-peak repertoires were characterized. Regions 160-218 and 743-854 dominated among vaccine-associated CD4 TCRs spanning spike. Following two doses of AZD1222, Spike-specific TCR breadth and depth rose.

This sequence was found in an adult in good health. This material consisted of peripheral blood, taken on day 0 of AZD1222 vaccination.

In nucleotides, the CDR3 is TGTGCCTGGAGCCCGAACGGTTCGGGGGAGCAGTACTTC. This gives the protein CAWSPNGSGEQYF. The chain is built from TRBV30 and TRBJ2-7; D perhaps matches TRBD2 (5 bases). The germline V gene has CDR1 GTSNPN and CDR2 SVGIG (reference sequence). The CDR3 runs 13 residues. V was cut by 3 bases and J by 7 bases, with 16 bases left in between.